This passage covers 31 T cell receptor beta chains from one sample sequenced in a study of blood T cell repertoires in COVID-19. The data were produced by immunoSEQ multiplex PCR, yet TCRdb's version contains in-frame clones alone and is incomplete. The table shows approximately 51,000 clones, with around 86% occurring only once. The specimen sequenced was peripheral blood. The origin of the receptors is a man in his forties or fifties with active COVID-19.

The rearrangement joins TRBV2 to TRBJ2-7; TRBD2 might be the D (6 bases). Trimming took 7 bases from V and 3 from J, leaving 10 bases between them. CDR3 length: 12 residues. Per the germline V gene, CDR1 is SNHLY and CDR2 is FYNNEI. The chain's CDR3 is CASNPAGYEQYF. The CDR3 DNA sequence: TGTGCCAGCAACCCAGCGGGCTACGAGCAGTACTTC.

The rearrangement links TRBV12-5 to TRBJ1-3; tentatively, D is TRBD1 (6 bases). Germline values: CDR1 LGHNT, CDR2 FRNRAP. V was clipped by 1 base and J by 0 bases, with 13 bases between them. The CDR3 totals 17 residues. CDR3 amino acids: CASGLATGHRSGNTIYF. DNA of the CDR3: TGTGCTAGTGGTTTGGCAACGGGACACCGCTCTGGAAACACCATATATTTT.

This chain links TRBV27 with TRBJ2-7; 12 bases match TRBD1. Germline CDR1 reads MNHEY; CDR2 reads SMNVEV (reference sequence). V shed 5 bases, J shed 0 bases, and the junction held 8 bases outside the gene matches. CDR3 size: 17 residues. CDR3 coding DNA: TGTGCCAGCAGTCCTCTAGGGACAGGGGGCAGCTCCTACGAGCAGTACTTC. As protein: CASSPLGTGGSSYEQYF.

The chain employs TRBV6-5 and TRBJ1-1; perhaps TRBD1 as D (5 bases). V lost 7 bases to trimming and J lost 1 base, with 13 bases between them. The CDR3 is 14 residues long. Germline-derived CDR1 and CDR2 are MNHEY and SVGAGI. The CDR3 region is CASTWGGGNTEAFF. As DNA, the CDR3 is TGTGCCAGCACTTGGGGCGGGGGGAACACTGAAGCTTTCTTT.

The V call is TRBV5-6, the J call TRBJ2-7, with D uncertain. The germline CDR1 and CDR2 sequences are SGHDT and YYEEEE. CDR3 length: 14 amino acids. With 1 base removed from V and 5 bases from J, the gap between germline ends came to 13 bases. CDR3: CASSLLARPNEQYF. For the CDR3, the DNA is TGTGCCAGCAGCTTGCTGGCTAGACCCAACGAGCAGTACTTC.

This chain uses TRBV6-4 with TRBJ2-4; D is perhaps TRBD2 (6 bases). Germline-derived CDR1 and CDR2 are MRHNA and SNTAGT. The CDR3 is made up of 15 amino acids. Trimming cost V 8 bases and J 3 bases, with 17 bases left between them. The CDR3 spells CASGEPRGYKNIQYF. The DNA of the CDR3 is TGTGCCAGCGGCGAACCTCGGGGGTACAAAAACATTCAGTACTTC.

V and J are TRBV27 and TRBJ1-6; D is unresolved. This CDR3 region has 14 residues. V dropped 4 bases and J dropped 7 bases, with 11 bases sitting between them. Germline V lookup: CDR1 MNHEY, CDR2 SMNVEV (reference sequence). The CDR3 sequence: CASSSQLPNSPLHF. CDR3 in DNA: TGTGCCAGCAGTTCACAGCTCCCCAATTCACCCCTCCACTTT.

The rearrangement uses TRBV6-2 or TRBV6-3 and TRBJ1-5; no reliable D call. There are 12 residues in the CDR3. The ends were cut back, 4 bases at V and 9 bases at J, with 10 bases in the middle. The germline V gene has CDR1 MNHEY and CDR2 SVGEGT. The CDR3 loop reads CASSSEKRPQHF. The CDR3 bases are TGTGCCAGCAGTTCGGAAAAGCGGCCCCAGCATTTT.

The rearrangement joins TRBV9 to TRBJ2-3; 12 nucleotides match TRBD2. Germline loops: CDR1 SGDLS, CDR2 YYNGEE. With V trimmed by 1 base and J by 5 bases, 5 bases remained unmatched. The CDR3 totals 16 residues. The CDR3: CASSVSSGGVKDTQYF. For the CDR3, the DNA is TGTGCCAGCAGCGTATCTAGCGGGGGGGTTAAAGATACGCAGTATTTT.

The V gene is TRBV27, the J gene TRBJ1-1; D is unclear. Trimming removed 1 base from V and 4 bases from J, with 10 bases in between. This CDR3 spans 14 amino acids. Germline CDR1 reads MNHEY; CDR2 reads SMNVEV (reference sequence). CDR3 sequence reads: CASSLYPGSTEAFF. CDR3 DNA: TGTGCCAGCAGTTTATATCCGGGGAGCACTGAAGCTTTCTTT.

The V and J genes are TRBV6-2 or TRBV6-3 and TRBJ2-5; D is ambiguous. The CDR3 totals 14 residues. Trimming removed 2 bases from V and 7 bases from J, with 14 bases in between. Germline CDR1 MNHEY, CDR2 SVGEGT. The CDR3 coding sequence is TGTGCCAGCAGTTACCCTCGTTCGGTTGGGACCCAGTACTTC. Its translation is CASSYPRSVGTQYF.

The genes are TRBV4-3 and TRBJ2-3; D is perhaps TRBD2 (5 bases). Germline CDR1 LGHNA, CDR2 YSLEER. Trimming pared 2 bases from V and 0 bases from J, leaving 15 bases between. CDR3 size: 17 residues. Here the CDR3 reads CASSQSGSGLSTDTQYF. The CDR3 DNA follows: TGCGCCAGCAGCCAATCGGGGTCTGGGTTAAGCACAGATACGCAGTATTTT.

For the CDR3, the DNA is TGTGCCAGTAGTGCCGGGACAACTTCCTACGAGCAGTACTTC. Residues: CASSAGTTSYEQYF. The chain couples TRBV19 to TRBJ2-7, with TRBD1 as a possible D gene (6 bases). The V end was cut by 5 bases, the J end by 1 base, with 12 bases between. Germline-derived CDR1 and CDR2 are LNHDA and SQIVND (reference sequence). This CDR3 contains 14 residues.

This clone was picked up a small number of times. V gene TRBV6-1 combines with J gene TRBJ1-2; a weak D match, TRBD1 (5 bases). CDR1 and CDR2 (germline): MNHNS, SASEGT. The CDR3 has 14 residues. Trimming cost V 2 bases and J 8 bases, with 15 bases left between them. DNA for the CDR3: TGTGCCAGCAGTGAAATTCTGGGGCCTCGAGGCTACACCTTC. Translation gives CASSEILGPRGYTF.

The CDR3 spells CASSLTTTTEQYF. The CDR3 bases are TGTGCCAGCAGCCTAACCACCACGACTGAGCAGTACTTC. The genes are TRBV3-1 (or the pseudogene TRBV3-2) and TRBJ2-7; D is unresolved. Trimming stripped 4 bases from V and 7 bases from J, with 14 bases between. The germline gives CDR1 LGHDT, CDR2 YNNKEL (reference sequence). The CDR3 spans 13 residues.

J is TRBJ2-1 and V is TRBV6-2 or TRBV6-3; 10 positions match TRBD2. CDR3 length equals 15 residues. Germline CDR1 and CDR2: MNHEY and SVGEGT. The V gene end was trimmed by 4 bases and the J gene end by 5 bases; junction bases not matched to a gene: 5. This CDR3 is CASSSTGTSDNEQFF. The DNA of the CDR3 is TGTGCCAGCAGTTCCACCGGGACTAGCGACAATGAGCAGTTCTTC.

This clone was found a few times. The CDR3 coding sequence is TGTGCCAGCAGCCCTTGGGGAGGGGGGCACTACGAGCAGTACTTC. As protein: CASSPWGGGHYEQYF. V gene TRBV7-9 combines with J gene TRBJ2-7; possible D gene TRBD2, 7 bases. V was trimmed by 5 bases and J by 3 bases, leaving 17 bases between them. Germline CDR1 reads SEHNR; CDR2 reads FQNEAQ (reference sequence). This CDR3 region has 15 residues.

This chain joins TRBV11-3 and TRBJ2-7; the D is unclear. In germline, CDR1 is SGHNT, CDR2 YENEEA. Between the trimmed V and J ends, which lost 0 bases and 8 bases, there was a span of 11 bases. The CDR3 extends over 13 amino acids. CDR3 nucleotides: TGTGCCAGCAGCTTAGATCTCGGGTCCCAGCAGTACTTC. Amino acid sequence: CASSLDLGSQQYF. The variable domain in full, with the rest retrieved from reference TRBV11-3 and TRBJ2-7, is EAGVVQSPRYKIIEKKQPVAFWCNPISGHNTLYWYLQNLGQGPELLIRYENEEAVDDSQLPKDRFSAERLKGVDSTLKIQPAELGDSAVYLCASSLDLGSQQYFGPGTRLTVT.

The count of this clone is one. The chain uses TRBV3-1 (or the pseudogene TRBV3-2) and TRBJ2-3; D is undetermined. The CDR3 sequence is 13 residues long. CDR1 and CDR2 (germline): LGHDT, YNNKEL (reference sequence). Trimming stripped 3 bases from V and 8 bases from J, with 12 bases between. DNA of the CDR3: TGTGCCAGCAGCCAGGCGGATGGTGCTACGCAGTATTTT. Amino acids: CASSQADGATQYF.

J is TRBJ2-5 and V is TRBV7-8; 14 bases align to TRBD2. Losses at the gene ends were 7 bases for V and 5 bases for J; bases not matched to a gene: 12. CDR1 and CDR2 from the germline V gene are SGHVS and FQNEAQ. The CDR3 is 17 residues long. CDR3 DNA: TGTGCCAGCACCAACCGAGGGACTAGCGGGAGTTTGGAGACCCAGTACTTC. Its protein product is CASTNRGTSGSLETQYF.

This chain uses TRBV11-2 with TRBJ2-1; 7 nucleotides match TRBD2. This CDR3 has 16 residues. Germline-derived CDR1 and CDR2 are SGHAT and FQNNGV. Trimming at V came to 3 bases and at J to 0 bases, leaving 5 bases not matched to a gene. The CDR3 spells CASSFTSSGSYNEQFF. CDR3 nucleotide sequence: TGTGCCAGCAGCTTTACCTCTAGCGGCTCCTACAATGAGCAGTTCTTC.

The chain employs TRBV4-1 and TRBJ1-2, with D possibly matching TRBD1 (6 bases). Germline CDR1 and CDR2: MGHRA and YSYEKL. This CDR3 is built from 14 residues. Trimming shortened V by 2 bases and J by 8 bases, and 15 bases separated the two germline ends. CDR3 residues: CASSQSTGYRGYTF. The CDR3 DNA reads TGCGCCAGCAGCCAATCCACAGGGTATCGAGGCTACACCTTC.

V usage is TRBV6-5 and J usage is TRBJ2-7; D uncertain. Germline lookup yields CDR1 MNHEY and CDR2 SVGAGI. CDR3 length: 11 amino acids. Trimming stripped 5 bases from V and 5 bases from J, with 7 bases between. The CDR3 loop is CASSTRDEQYF. DNA of the CDR3: TGTGCCAGCAGTACCCGCGACGAGCAGTACTTC.

The chain uses TRBV7-2 and TRBJ1-2, with a tentative D call TRBD1 (5 bases). Per the germline V gene, CDR1 is SGHTA and CDR2 is FQGNSA. V lost 5 bases, J lost 12 bases, and 19 bases lay in between. The CDR3 is 13 amino acids. The CDR3 spells CASSDGTGLGNTF. The DNA for the CDR3 is TGTGCCAGCAGCGACGGGACGGGACTTGGAAACACCTTC.

The chain recombines TRBV3-1 (or the pseudogene TRBV3-2) with TRBJ2-3; the match to TRBD2 covers 7 bases. From germline, CDR1 is LGHDT and CDR2 YNNKEL (reference sequence). Trimming removed 0 bases from V and 2 bases from J; junction bases left unmatched: 8. The CDR3 is made up of 17 amino acids. This chain's CDR3 is CASSQDLGTTSTDTQYF. As DNA, the CDR3 is TGTGCCAGCAGCCAAGACCTTGGGACTACCTCCACAGATACGCAGTATTTT.

The genes are TRBV10-3 and TRBJ2-2; D ambiguous. The CDR3 is made up of 14 amino acids. Germline V lookup: CDR1 ENHRY, CDR2 SYGVKD. Trimming stripped 3 bases from V and 6 bases from J, with 11 bases between. The CDR3 coding sequence is TGTGCCATCAGTGAACTCGGGTCTCCCGGGGAGCTGTTTTTT. Its protein product is CAISELGSPGELFF.

This chain connects TRBV4-3 to TRBJ2-5; 10 bases match TRBD2. Germline V gives CDR1 LGHNA, CDR2 YSLEER. The CDR3 totals 16 residues. V lost 8 bases to trimming and J lost 3 bases; unmatched junction nucleotides: 12. DNA of the CDR3: TGCGCCAGCTCTCCGGCTAGCGGGGGACCAGAAGAGACCCAGTACTTC. Amino acid sequence: CASSPASGGPEETQYF.

This clone appeared once. The chain combines TRBV4-2 with TRBJ2-7; 11 nucleotides agree with TRBD1. V shed 0 bases, J shed 3 bases, and the junction held 4 bases outside the gene matches. In germline, CDR1 is LGHNA, CDR2 YNFKEQ. This CDR3 region has 16 residues. The CDR3 DNA is TGTGCCAGCAGCCAAGATTCCGGGACAGGGGGCTACGAGCAGTACTTC. Its protein product is CASSQDSGTGGYEQYF.

The J gene is TRBJ2-6, the V gene TRBV25-1; D is perhaps TRBD1 (6 bases). In germline, CDR1 is MGHDK, CDR2 SYGVNS. V lost 3 bases, J lost 4 bases, and 10 bases lay in between. This CDR3 is built from 15 residues. The CDR3 bases are TGTGCCAGCAGTGACTGGACAGTGGGGGCCAACGTCCTGACTTTC. It translates to CASSDWTVGANVLTF.

The chain joins TRBV2 to TRBJ2-7; D remains unclear. The CDR3 runs to 15 residues. Germline V lookup: CDR1 SNHLY, CDR2 FYNNEI. Trimming shortened V by 1 base and J by 0 bases, and 10 bases separated the two germline ends. Here the CDR3 DNA reads TGTGCCAGCAGTGAAGGGGCCCCCAGCTCCTACGAGCAGTACTTC. This gives the protein CASSEGAPSSYEQYF.

The chain combines TRBV5-4 with TRBJ2-2; 12 bases match TRBD2. CDR1 SGHNT and CDR2 YYREEE come from the germline V gene (reference sequence). Trimming at V came to 4 bases and at J to 4 bases, leaving 8 bases not matched to a gene. This CDR3 region has 17 residues. The CDR3 loop reads CASSPDLLAGGTGELFF. In DNA, the CDR3 is TGTGCCAGCAGCCCGGACCTACTAGCGGGGGGCACCGGGGAGCTGTTTTTT.